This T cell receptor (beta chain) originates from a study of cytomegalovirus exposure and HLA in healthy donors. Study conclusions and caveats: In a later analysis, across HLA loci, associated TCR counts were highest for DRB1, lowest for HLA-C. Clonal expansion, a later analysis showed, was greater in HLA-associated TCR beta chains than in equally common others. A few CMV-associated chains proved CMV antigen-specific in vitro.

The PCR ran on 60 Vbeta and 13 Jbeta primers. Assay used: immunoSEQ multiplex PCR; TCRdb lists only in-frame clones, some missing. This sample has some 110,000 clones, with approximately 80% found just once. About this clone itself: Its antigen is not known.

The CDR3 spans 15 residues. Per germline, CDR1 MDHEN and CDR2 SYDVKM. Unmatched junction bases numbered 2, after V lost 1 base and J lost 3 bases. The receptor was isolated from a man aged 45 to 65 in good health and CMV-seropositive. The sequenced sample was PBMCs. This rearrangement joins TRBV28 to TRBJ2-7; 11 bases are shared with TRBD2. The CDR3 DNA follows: TGTGCCAGCAGTTTATCTAGCGGGGGGCTCTACGAGCAGTACTTC. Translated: CASSLSSGGLYEQYF.